Detailed here is one T cell receptor (beta chain). Its antigen is as yet unknown. For sorted subsets, approximately 200 ng DNA per replicate equaled 30,000 or so T cell genomes. Profiled with immunoSEQ multiplex PCR; TCRdb holds only in-frame clones, not every one. The repertoire has about 2.2 million clones, 85% to 95% of them found once; the top ten carry roughly 1.8%. Naivety among CD8 cells was defined by CD45RO negativity and positive CCR7 selection, thereby excluding terminally differentiated effector memory CD45RA+ cells. The sample comes from a study of shared clonotypes between healthy human individuals. Overall study results and limits: Sorted-subset sequencing was shown by rarefaction to be incomplete despite large depth. Naive subsets usually exceeded memory subsets in estimated richness. The naive CD4 repertoires of several donors were compared, and approximately 5% of clonotypes were shared.

V lost 0 bases to trimming and J lost 0 bases; unmatched junction nucleotides: 21. Germline V gene lookup returns CDR1 WSHSY and CDR2 SAAADI. The CDR3 has 22 amino acids. The sequenced material came from naive CD8+ T cells from PBMCs. This clonotype was sampled from a man younger than 30 in good health. Some clones in this sample may be carry-over from other donors' samples. The J gene is TRBJ2-3, the V gene TRBV10-2; 7 bases agree with TRBD2. In DNA form, the CDR3 reads TGCGCCAGCAGTGAGTCCGAGACTAGCCTCATAACGCTCATCTCTAGCACAGATACGCAGTATTTT. Protein sequence: CASSESETSLITLISSTDTQYF.